This T cell receptor beta chain was sequenced for a study of HIV-infected patients and healthy controls. All unsorted peripheral T cells were captured because whole blood was used without fractionation. Reverse transcription used about 500 ng RNA and constant-region primers for alpha and beta. Each of the alpha and beta chains got its own library through chain-specific third strand synthesis with indices. Each CDR3 protein gets one entry after TCRdb re-called the 5' RACE reads with MiXCR. This sample yields about 10,000 distinct CDR3 sequences, of which roughly a tenth are seen a single time; 15% to 20% belongs to the top ten. The CDR3 has 15 residues. The V end was cut by 3 bases, the J end by 2 bases, with 14 bases between. Germline V gene lookup returns CDR1 MGHDK and CDR2 SYGVNS.

The chain is built from TRBV25-1 and TRBJ2-7; D possibly uses TRBD1 or TRBD2 (5 bases each). Specimen: blood, collected before antiretroviral therapy. The receptor's source is an adult with HIV infection. The CDR3 sequence is CASSDWDGLTYEQYF. The CDR3 DNA follows: TGTGCCAGCAGTGACTGGGACGGGCTCACCTACGAGCAGTACTTC.